Detailed here is one T cell receptor beta chain. The sample comes from a study of blood T cell repertoires in COVID-19. For the study at large: Whether acute or convalescent, the COVID-19 samples came from the United States, Italy and Spain. From T cells, B-cell-depleted T cells, or PBMCs came the material, which was cDNA or gDNA.

The V segment lost 5 bases and the J segment 2 bases; nucleotides outside the gene matches: 8. The CDR3 contains 15 residues. The V gene's germline CDR1 is MDHEN and CDR2 SYDVKM. Original analysis: Cell counts per sample came from amplifying reference gene primers. The method was immunoSEQ multiplex PCR; TCRdb's version includes in-frame clones alone and lacks a portion of them. V, J and clone size are those of that table, while D and trimming were read from the DNA. The sample carries under 200,000 clones, 85% to 90% recorded once. The origin of this receptor is a man aged 18 to 35 with acute or convalescent COVID-19. The sequenced material came from peripheral blood. The chain uses TRBV28 and TRBJ1-2, with 7 bases that match TRBD1. In nucleotides, the CDR3 is TGTGCCAGCAGTGGAGGGGACAGAAAAAACTATGGCTACACCTTC. Translating it yields CASSGGDRKNYGYTF.